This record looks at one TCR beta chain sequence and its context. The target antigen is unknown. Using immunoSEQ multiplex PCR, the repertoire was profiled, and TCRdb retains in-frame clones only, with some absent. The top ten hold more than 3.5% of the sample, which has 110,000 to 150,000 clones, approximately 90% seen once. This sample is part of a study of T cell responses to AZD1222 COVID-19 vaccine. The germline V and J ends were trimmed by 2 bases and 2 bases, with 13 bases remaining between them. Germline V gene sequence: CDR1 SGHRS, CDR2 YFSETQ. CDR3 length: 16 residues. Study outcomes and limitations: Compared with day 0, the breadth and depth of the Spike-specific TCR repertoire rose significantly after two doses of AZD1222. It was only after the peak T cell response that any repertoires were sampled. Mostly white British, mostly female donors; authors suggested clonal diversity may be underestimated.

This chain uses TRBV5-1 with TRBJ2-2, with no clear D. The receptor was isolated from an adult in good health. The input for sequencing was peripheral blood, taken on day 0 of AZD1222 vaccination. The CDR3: CASSFRTVLNTGELFF. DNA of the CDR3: TGCGCCAGCAGCTTCAGGACGGTCCTCAACACCGGGGAGCTGTTTTTT.